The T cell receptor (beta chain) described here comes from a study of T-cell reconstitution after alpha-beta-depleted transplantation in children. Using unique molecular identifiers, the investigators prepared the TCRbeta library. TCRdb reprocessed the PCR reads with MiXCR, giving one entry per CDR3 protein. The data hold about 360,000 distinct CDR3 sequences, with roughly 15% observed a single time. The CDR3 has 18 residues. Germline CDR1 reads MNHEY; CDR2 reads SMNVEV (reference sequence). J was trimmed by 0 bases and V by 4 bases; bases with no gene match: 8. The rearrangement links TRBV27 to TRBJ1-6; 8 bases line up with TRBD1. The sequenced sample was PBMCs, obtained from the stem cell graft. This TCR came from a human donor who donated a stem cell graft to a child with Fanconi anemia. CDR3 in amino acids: CASSSPTGGSSYNSPLHF. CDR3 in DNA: TGTGCCAGCAGTTCACCTACAGGGGGGAGCTCCTATAATTCACCCCTCCACTTT.